This TCR beta chain stems from a study of blood T cells in healthy people across ages. This clonotype was seen repeatedly, ten times or more. The CDR3 loop spans 13 amino acids. V gave up 5 bases and J gave up 5 bases, with 10 bases separating them. The germline V gene has CDR1 MDHEN and CDR2 SYDVKM. Primed by a sample-barcoded 5' primer and a J-beta primer mix, a second PCR proceeded for about 6 to 11 cycles. One entry per CDR3 protein, called by TCRdb with MiXCR from the 5' RACE reads. The data show roughly 800,000 distinct CDR3 sequences, 25% seen once. Every donor contributed about 10 milliliters of peripheral blood by blood draw. These data are also associated with another study on T cells of mothers and their children.

Specimen: blood. V and J are TRBV28 and TRBJ2-1; no clear D. The source of this sequence is a boy younger than 18 in good health. For the CDR3, the DNA is TGTGCCAGCAGTATACGTAATCACAATGAGCAGTTCTTC. Translated: CASSIRNHNEQFF.